The source of this T cell receptor beta chain is a study of cytotoxic CD8 clonotypes in ibrutinib-treated CLL. Only in-frame clones appear in the TCRdb table, and some are missing; sequencing was by immunoSEQ multiplex PCR. The sample contains around 160,000 clones, 70% to 90% of which appear only once. The V end lost 0 bases, the J end lost 5 bases, and 9 bases lay between the germline ends. The CDR3 is made up of 13 amino acids. Germline V lookup: CDR1 GTSNPN, CDR2 SVGIG (reference sequence). This sequence joins TRBV30 and TRBJ2-3; a possible D gene is TRBD1 (6 bases). The origin of this receptor is a human donor with chronic lymphocytic leukemia. Sequenced here: PBMCs, sampled at disease progression, from a patient treated with ibrutinib. CDR3: CAWSVNRVDTQYF. The CDR3 nucleotides read TGTGCCTGGAGTGTTAACAGGGTAGATACGCAGTATTTT.